These T cell receptor beta chains were read from a single sample in a study of shared clonotypes between healthy human individuals. Method: immunoSEQ multiplex PCR; TCRdb's copy keeps in-frame clones and lacks some. The repertoire includes approximately 2,000,000 clones, around 93% of them detected once, and over 1.5% sits in the top ten. The specimen was naive CD8+ T cells from PBMCs. All receptors derive from a man younger than 30 in good health. Some clones in this sample may be carry-over from other donors' samples. Each CDR3 is given with its conserved first and last residue. D genes are given only for firm matches. Where a row states a size, it is once, few, many or the class of an expanded clone; other rows omit it.

v_gene	abundance	j_gene	d_gene	CDR3nt	CDR3aa
TRBV9	NA	TRBJ1-1	TRBD1	TGTGCCAGCAGCGAATCCGGGACAGGGGTAAGGGACACTGAAGCTTTCTTT	CASSESGTGVRDTEAFF
TRBV25-1	NA	TRBJ2-5	TRBD1	TGTGCCAGCAGTGGACGACAGGGGGTTGGAGAGACCCAGTACTTC	CASSGRQGVGETQYF
TRBV25-1	few	TRBJ1-5	TRBD1	TGTGCCAGCAGTCCAGAGGGGGCGGGAGATCAGCCCCAGCATTTT	CASSPEGAGDQPQHF
TRBV27	NA	TRBJ1-1	TRBD1	TGTGCCAGCAGCGCAGGGGGCCCCACTGAAGCTTTCTTT	CASSAGGPTEAFF
TRBV21-1	NA	TRBJ2-7	NA	TGTGCCAGCAGCAAAACTGACCCTCGGGAGGCTGATCACTACGAGCAGTACTTC	CASSKTDPREADHYEQYF
TRBV27	once	TRBJ2-2	NA	TGTGCCAGCAGTTTATCCCCAGCCAACACCGGGGAGCTGTTTTTT	CASSLSPANTGELFF
TRBV29-1	NA	TRBJ2-1	TRBD1	TGCAGCGTCATGACCGGGACAGGGATCGATGAGCAGTTCTTC	CSVMTGTGIDEQFF
TRBV10-3	NA	TRBJ1-5	NA	TGTGCCATCAGTGTAAACAGGGATCAGCCCCAGCATTTT	CAISVNRDQPQHF
TRBV7-8	NA	TRBJ2-1	NA	TGTGCCAGCAGTAATTACAATGAGCAGTTCTTC	CASSNYNEQFF
TRBV28	NA	TRBJ1-5	NA	TGTGCCAGCAGTTTGACAGCTGTAAATCAGCCCCAGCATTTT	CASSLTAVNQPQHF
TRBV27	NA	TRBJ1-5	NA	TGTGCCAGCAGTCCACGGGACTCCTGGAGAAGTAATCAGCCCCAGCATTTT	CASSPRDSWRSNQPQHF
TRBV2	NA	TRBJ1-2	TRBD1	TGTGCCAGCACCGTTCCACAGGGGGCAGGTGGCTACACCTTC	CASTVPQGAGGYTF
TRBV6-1	NA	TRBJ2-1	TRBD1	TGTGCCAGCAGTGGGGGACAGGGGCCCTACAATGAGCAGTTCTTC	CASSGGQGPYNEQFF
TRBV4-1	NA	TRBJ2-3	NA	TGCGCCAGCAGCCAAGATCCGTCCGGAGCAGATACGCAGTATTTT	CASSQDPSGADTQYF
TRBV19	once	TRBJ2-7	TRBD1	TGTGCCAGTAGTATAGCCCTCAGCCGAGGGACAGGGGCCTACGAGCAGTACTTC	CASSIALSRGTGAYEQYF
TRBV12-5	NA	TRBJ2-1	NA	TGTGCTAGTGGTTTGGTACAGGCGGATCCCTCCTACAATGAGCAGTTCTTC	CASGLVQADPSYNEQFF
TRBV10-1	NA	TRBJ2-1	NA	TGCGCCAGCAGTGAGTCTCTAGGGGATGAGCAGTTCTTC	CASSESLGDEQFF
TRBV28	NA	TRBJ2-7	NA	TGTGCCAGCAGGAGCTTAGGGGATCCCTACGAGCAGTACTTC	CASRSLGDPYEQYF
TRBV7-8	NA	TRBJ2-7	TRBD2	TGTGCCAGCAGCTACAAAGCGGGAGACCTTTACGAGCAGTACTTC	CASSYKAGDLYEQYF
TRBV5-4	NA	TRBJ2-1	NA	TGTGCCAGCAGCTTAGGGGGGGCCAATGAGCAGTTCTTC	CASSLGGANEQFF
TRBV7-2	NA	TRBJ2-2	NA	TGTGCCAGCAGCCCGACAGTGAACACCGGGGAGCTGTTTTTT	CASSPTVNTGELFF
TRBV25-1	NA	TRBJ2-3	NA	TGTGCCAGCAGTGAACCGCGACTAGGGGGGGGCACAGATACGCAGTATTTT	CASSEPRLGGGTDTQYF
TRBV5-4	NA	TRBJ2-5	NA	TGTGCCAGCAGCTTTTCCGGTGAGACCCAGTACTTC	CASSFSGETQYF
TRBV4-2	NA	TRBJ2-5	TRBD1	TGTGCCAGCAGCCAAGATCGCGGGACAGGGGGCTCAGAGACCCAGTACTTC	CASSQDRGTGGSETQYF
TRBV27	NA	TRBJ2-7	NA	TGTGCCAGCTACTTCTATCCCCCGTCCGGGGACGGACATTTATCCTACGAGCAGTACTTC	CASYFYPPSGDGHLSYEQYF
TRBV5-6	NA	TRBJ2-3	NA	TGTGCCAGCAGCTTAAAAGCGGAGGCTCGATTTCTCACAGATACGCAGTATTTT	CASSLKAEARFLTDTQYF
TRBV27	NA	TRBJ2-7	NA	TGTGCCAGCAGTTTTAAATGGGCCGGCTACGAGCAGTACTTC	CASSFKWAGYEQYF
TRBV9	NA	TRBJ2-2	NA	TGTGCCAGCACACGAGCGGGCTCCCCCGGGGAGCTGTTTTTT	CASTRAGSPGELFF
TRBV7-9	NA	TRBJ2-2	TRBD2	TGTGCCGCGCAGGTCCCTAGCGGCCACACCGGGGAGCTGTTTTTT	CAAQVPSGHTGELFF
TRBV19	NA	TRBJ1-5	NA	TGTGCCAGTAGTTTTGACCCCCCCAATCAGCCCCAGCATTTT	CASSFDPPNQPQHF
TRBV29-1	NA	TRBJ1-2	TRBD1	TGCAGCGTTGAAGATCCGGAGGGGGCGGCCTATGGCTACACCTTC	CSVEDPEGAAYGYTF
TRBV6-4	NA	TRBJ2-3	TRBD2	TGTGCCAGCAGCCTGACTAGCGGGAGGCCAGATACGCAGTATTTT	CASSLTSGRPDTQYF
TRBV2	NA	TRBJ2-7	NA	TGTGCCAGCAAAAAGGGCTTCAAGGACTACGAGCAGTACTTC	CASKKGFKDYEQYF
TRBV11-2	NA	TRBJ2-1	NA	TGTGCCAGCAGCTCTCCGACTAGTCTAATGGGCTACAATGAGCAGTTCTTC	CASSSPTSLMGYNEQFF
TRBV15	NA	TRBJ2-7	TRBD1	TGTGCCACCAGCAGGGTCGACAGGGCTTCCTACGAGCAGTACTTC	CATSRVDRASYEQYF
TRBV27	NA	TRBJ1-2	NA	TGTGCCAGCAGTTTCAAGGGAGGGGCTAACTATGGCTACACCTTC	CASSFKGGANYGYTF
TRBV4-3	once	TRBJ2-1	TRBD2	TGCGCCAGCAGCCAAGATGGAGCGGGAGGACTCATATACAATGAGCAGTTCTTC	CASSQDGAGGLIYNEQFF
TRBV9	NA	TRBJ1-1	TRBD1	TGTGCCAGCAGCCCCGGGACAGGGGGCCCTGAAGCTTTCTTT	CASSPGTGGPEAFF
TRBV6-5	NA	TRBJ2-2	TRBD2	TGTGCCAGCAGTTACAACCGGGGGGGTCACGGGGAGCTGTTTTTT	CASSYNRGGHGELFF
TRBV29-1	NA	TRBJ1-1	NA	TGCAGCGTTGAAAACTGGCCGGAAGCTTTCTTT	CSVENWPEAFF
TRBV7-9	NA	TRBJ1-1	NA	TGTGCCAGCAGCCTATCTATGAGTGTGAACACTGAAGCTTTCTTT	CASSLSMSVNTEAFF
TRBV7-8	NA	TRBJ2-7	TRBD1	TGTGCCAGCAGCTTAGGAGGGACAGGGTTCCACGAGCAGTACTTC	CASSLGGTGFHEQYF
TRBV5-4	NA	TRBJ2-1	NA	TGTGCCAGCAGCTTGGGGGTTGTGGCCAATGAGCAGTTCTTC	CASSLGVVANEQFF
TRBV30	NA	TRBJ1-2	NA	TGTGCCTGGAGTATCTGGGACCAAACTAACTATGGCTACACCTTC	CAWSIWDQTNYGYTF
TRBV7-9	NA	TRBJ2-6	NA	TGTGCCAGCAGCCCACTTGGAGTTGGGGCCAACGTCCTGACTTTC	CASSPLGVGANVLTF